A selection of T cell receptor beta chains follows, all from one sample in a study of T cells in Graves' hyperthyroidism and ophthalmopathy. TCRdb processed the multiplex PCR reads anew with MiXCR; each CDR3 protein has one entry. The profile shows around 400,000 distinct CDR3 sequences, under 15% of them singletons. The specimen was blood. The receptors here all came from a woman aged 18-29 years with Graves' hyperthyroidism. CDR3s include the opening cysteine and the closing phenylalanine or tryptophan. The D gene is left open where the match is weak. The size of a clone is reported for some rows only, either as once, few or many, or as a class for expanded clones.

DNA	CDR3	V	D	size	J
TGTGCCAGCAGCTTAGGCCTGGGACTAGCGGGAGCACCCACAGGGGGTGAGCAGTTCTTC	CASSLGLGLAGAPTGGEQFF	TRBV7-9	TRBD2	-	TRBJ2-1
TGTGCCAGCAGCTTAGTCCCGGGGATGGATGAGCAGTTCTTC	CASSLVPGMDEQFF	TRBV7-9	-	many	TRBJ2-1
TGTGCCAGCAGCTTAGGCGGGAAGGGTGAAGCTTTCTTT	CASSLGGKGEAFF	TRBV11-1	-	-	TRBJ1-1
TGTGCCAGCACCCTCCTAGCGGGGAGCACAGATACGCAGTATTTT	CASTLLAGSTDTQYF	TRBV2	TRBD2	-	TRBJ2-3
TGTGCCAGCAGTTTTAGCGCGTATAACACCGGGGAGCTGTTTTTT	CASSFSAYNTGELFF	TRBV6-1	-	many	TRBJ2-2
TGTGCCAGCAGCTTGGGGGGGGGCTGGGGCACTGAAGCTTTCTTT	CASSLGGGWGTEAFF	TRBV5-5	-	many	TRBJ1-1
TGTGCCAGTAGTATCGGGGGGGGACGTCCAACAATGAACACTGAAGCTTTCTTT	CASSIGGGRPTMNTEAFF	TRBV19	-	few	TRBJ1-1
TGCAGTGCTATTGGACAGGGACACAATGAGCAGTTCTTC	CSAIGQGHNEQFF	TRBV20-1	TRBD1	many	TRBJ2-1
TGCAGTGCTAGCCCCGGGACAGACCTCTACACCTTC	CSASPGTDLYTF	TRBV20-1	TRBD1	few	TRBJ1-2
TGTGCCAGCAGTACCCGAGGACTAGACTGGGAACGGTTCTTC	CASSTRGLDWERFF	TRBV2	TRBD2	-	TRBJ2-1
TGTGCCAGCGCCGGGACTAGCGGACCTTTAAGCTCCTACGAGCAGTACTTC	CASAGTSGPLSSYEQYF	TRBV19	TRBD2	once	TRBJ2-7
TGTGCCAGCAGTGAAGTCCGCGGGAGAGCCTACGAGCAGTACTTC	CASSEVRGRAYEQYF	TRBV2	TRBD2	many	TRBJ2-7
TGTGCCAGCAGTTACTCGACGCTAGTGCTAGCGGACAACACAGATACGCAGTATTTT	CASSYSTLVLADNTDTQYF	TRBV6-5	TRBD2	many	TRBJ2-3
TGTGCCAGCAAGCGGGCTAGCGGGGACACAGATACGCAGTATTTT	CASKRASGDTDTQYF	TRBV2	TRBD2	-	TRBJ2-3
TGTGCCAGCAGCCAAGATGTACAGTTCACAGATACGCAGTATTTT	CASSQDVQFTDTQYF	TRBV3-1	-	many	TRBJ2-3
TGCGCCAGCAGCTTGGGGGGACAGACCAACATGAACACTGAAGCTTTCTTT	CASSLGGQTNMNTEAFF	TRBV5-1	TRBD1	few	TRBJ1-1
TGCAGCGTGAGGGACCAGGGAACTGAAGCTTTCTTT	CSVRDQGTEAFF	TRBV29-1	-	few	TRBJ1-1
TGTGCCAGCAGTTTTCGGCGGTTAGCGGTATACAATGAGCAGTTCTTC	CASSFRRLAVYNEQFF	TRBV12-3/TRBV12-4	-	many	TRBJ2-1
TGTGCCAGCAGCCTGGGACAGGGGGCACGCTACGAGCAGTACTTC	CASSLGQGARYEQYF	TRBV7-2	TRBD1	many	TRBJ2-7
TGTGCCAGCAGCGGGGGGCTGGGAGTGAACACTGAAGCTTTCTTT	CASSGGLGVNTEAFF	TRBV2	-	-	TRBJ1-1
TGTGCCAACAGTCACATGACCCAGGCCCATGAGCAGTTCTTC	CANSHMTQAHEQFF	TRBV6-2/TRBV6-3	-	many	TRBJ2-1
TGCAGTGCCAATGGACTAGCGGGAGCAATTACGGGCGAGCAGTACTTC	CSANGLAGAITGEQYF	TRBV20-1	TRBD2	-	TRBJ2-7
TGTGCCAGCAGCCCACCCCCGGGACAGGGCAATGAAAAACTGTTTTTT	CASSPPPGQGNEKLFF	TRBV13	TRBD1	-	TRBJ1-4
TGTGCCAGCAGCACAGGAGCGGGGGAGACCCAGTACTTC	CASSTGAGETQYF	TRBV3-1	TRBD2	-	TRBJ2-5
TGTGCCAGCAGCTCGCTACCGGGACTAGCGGGAGGTCCGGCCTACAATGAGCAGTTCTTC	CASSSLPGLAGGPAYNEQFF	TRBV7-8	TRBD2	-	TRBJ2-1